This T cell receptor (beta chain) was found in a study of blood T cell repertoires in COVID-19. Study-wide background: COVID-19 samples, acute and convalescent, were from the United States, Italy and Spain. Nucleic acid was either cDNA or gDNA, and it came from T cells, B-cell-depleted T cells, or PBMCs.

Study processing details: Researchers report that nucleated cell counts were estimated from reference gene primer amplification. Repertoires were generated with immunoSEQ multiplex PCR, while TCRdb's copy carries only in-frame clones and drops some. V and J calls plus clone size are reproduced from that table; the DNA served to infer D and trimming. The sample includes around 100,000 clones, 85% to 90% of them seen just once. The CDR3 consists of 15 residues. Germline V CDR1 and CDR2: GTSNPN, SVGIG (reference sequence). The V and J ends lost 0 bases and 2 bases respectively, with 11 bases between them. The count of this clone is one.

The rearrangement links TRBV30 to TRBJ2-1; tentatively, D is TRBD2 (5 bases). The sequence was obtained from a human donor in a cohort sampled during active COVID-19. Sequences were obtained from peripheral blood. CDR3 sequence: CAWSVGSGTYNEQFF. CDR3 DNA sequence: TGTGCCTGGAGTGTAGGGAGCGGCACCTACAATGAGCAGTTCTTC. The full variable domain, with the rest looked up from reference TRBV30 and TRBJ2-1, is SQTIHQWPATLVQPVGSPLSLECTVEGTSNPNLYWYRQAAGRGLQLLFYSVGIGQISSEVPQNLSASRPQDRQFILSSKKLLLSDSGFYLCAWSVGSGTYNEQFFGPGTRLTVL.